The 10 T cell receptor beta chains below come from one sample, sequenced in a study of T cells in narcolepsy. Only in-frame clones appear in the TCRdb table, and some are missing; sequencing was by immunoSEQ multiplex PCR. The table lists tens of thousands of clones, 80% to 85% of them singletons, with around 2.6% in the top ten. Sequences were obtained from CD45RA- memory CD4+ T cells from PBMCs. The receptors originated from a human donor with narcolepsy.

J is TRBJ2-1 and V is TRBV5-1, with TRBD1 matching over 9 bases. Germline V CDR1 and CDR2: SGHRS, YFSETQ. V was pared by 5 bases and J by 6 bases, with 6 bases of the junction left unmatched. The CDR3 length is 14 residues. The CDR3 coding sequence is TGCGCCAGCAGTATACAGGGGGCTCGCAATGAGCAGTTCTTC. This codes for CASSIQGARNEQFF.

The chain couples TRBV5-1 to TRBJ2-3; possible D gene TRBD2, 6 bases. Trimming left V 3 bases short and J 1 base short, with 12 bases between. The V gene's germline CDR1 is SGHRS and CDR2 YFSETQ. The CDR3 has 15 residues. The CDR3 coding sequence is TGCGCCAGCAGCTCCATGGACTACCGCACAGATACGCAGTATTTT. Translating it yields CASSSMDYRTDTQYF.

In this sample, this clone turned up a few times. The chain recombines TRBV2 with TRBJ2-1; TRBD1 matches at 9 bases. The CDR3 covers 15 residues. Trimming took 6 bases from V and 10 from J; bases not matched to a gene: 13. From germline, CDR1 is SNHLY and CDR2 FYNNEI. CDR3 residues: CASSNRGRRVGEQFF. CDR3 nucleotides: TGTGCCAGCAGCAACAGGGGGCGAAGGGTAGGGGAGCAGTTCTTC. Drawing the rest from reference TRBV2 and TRBJ2-1, the complete variable domain is EPEVTQTPSHQVTQMGQEVILRCVPISNHLYFYWYRQILGQKVEFLVSFYNNEISEKSEIFDDQFSVERPDGSNFTLKIRSTKLEDSAMYFCASSNRGRRVGEQFFGPGTRLTVL.

The gene calls are TRBV27 and TRBJ2-3; D not certain. The CDR3 has 13 residues. The V end was cut by 5 bases, the J end by 6 bases, with 12 bases between. The germline V gene encodes CDR1 MNHEY and CDR2 SMNVEV (reference sequence). The DNA for the CDR3 is TGTGCCAGCAGTCCCTATCCTGGGGATACGCAGTATTTT. Residues: CASSPYPGDTQYF.

The chain couples TRBV28 to TRBJ2-5, with 7 bases fitting TRBD2. Germline V gene data show CDR1 as MDHEN and CDR2 as SYDVKM. The CDR3 runs to 16 residues. V shed 6 bases and J 5 bases; nucleotides not matched to a gene: 15. This CDR3 reads CASSLEASGVLETQYF. The CDR3 DNA follows: TGTGCCAGCAGCCTCGAGGCAAGCGGGGTACTCGAGACCCAGTACTTC.

This chain joins TRBV5-1 and TRBJ2-1; D is undetermined. Germline CDR1 is SGHRS and CDR2 is YFSETQ. Trimming pared 0 bases from V and 3 bases from J, leaving 10 bases between. This CDR3 has 15 residues. The CDR3 region is CASSLARTVYNEQFF. The CDR3 DNA sequence: TGCGCCAGCAGCTTGGCCCGGACGGTCTACAATGAGCAGTTCTTC.

This clone occurred a few times. V and J are TRBV7-9 and TRBJ2-1, with 11 bases aligning to TRBD2. The germline V gene has CDR1 SEHNR and CDR2 FQNEAQ (reference sequence). The CDR3 totals 18 residues. V dropped 6 bases and J dropped 6; count of bases not matched to a gene: 16. The CDR3 DNA sequence: TGTGCCAGCAGACCTAGCGGGGGGCGTCCCACCTCATTCAATGAGCAGTTCTTC. Translation gives CASRPSGGRPTSFNEQFF. The entire variable domain, with the rest obtained from reference TRBV7-9 and TRBJ2-1, is as follows: DTGVSQNPRHKITKRGQNVTFRCDPISEHNRLYWYRQTLGQGPEFLTYFQNEAQLEKSRLLSDRFSAERPKGSFSTLEIQRTEQGDSAMYLCASRPSGGRPTSFNEQFFGPGTRLTVL.

The V gene is TRBV5-7, the J gene TRBJ2-5; D perhaps matches TRBD2 (6 bases). TRBV5-7 is identified as an open reading frame with a role that is uncertain. The CDR3 contains 14 residues. Trimming removed 4 bases from V and 0 bases from J, with 10 bases in between. The CDR3 reads CASSVGLYQETQYF. The CDR3 region has the DNA TGTGCCAGCAGCGTGGGACTGTACCAAGAGACCCAGTACTTC.

This chain joins TRBV6-1 and TRBJ2-1; 9 nucleotides align to TRBD1. Germline lookup yields CDR1 MNHNS and CDR2 SASEGT. Unmatched junction bases numbered 2, after V lost 6 bases and J lost 2 bases. CDR3 size: 14 residues. The CDR3 is CASRGTGPYNEQFF. CDR3 sequence (DNA): TGTGCCAGCAGGGGGACAGGGCCCTACAATGAGCAGTTCTTC.

The rearrangement joins TRBV19 to TRBJ1-2, with 7 bases lining up with TRBD1. The J segment lost 2 bases and the V segment lost 4 bases, leaving 4 bases of the junction unmatched. CDR3 length equals 14 residues. The germline gives CDR1 LNHDA, CDR2 SQIVND (reference sequence). This CDR3 reads CASSKDRLNYGYTF. CDR3 DNA: TGTGCCAGTAGTAAGGACAGGCTGAACTATGGCTACACCTTC.